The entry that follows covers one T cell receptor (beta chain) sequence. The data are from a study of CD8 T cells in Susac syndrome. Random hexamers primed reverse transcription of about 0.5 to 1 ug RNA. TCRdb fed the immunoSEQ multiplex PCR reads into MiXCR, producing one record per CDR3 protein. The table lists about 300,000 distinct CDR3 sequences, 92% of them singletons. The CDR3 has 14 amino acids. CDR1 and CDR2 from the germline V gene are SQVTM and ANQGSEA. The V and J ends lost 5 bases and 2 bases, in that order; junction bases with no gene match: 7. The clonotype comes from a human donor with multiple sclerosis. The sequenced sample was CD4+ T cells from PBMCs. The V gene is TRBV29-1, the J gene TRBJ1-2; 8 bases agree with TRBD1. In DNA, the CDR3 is TGCAGCGTTTCAGGGGGCCGGAACAACTATGGCTACACCTTC. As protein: CSVSGGRNNYGYTF.